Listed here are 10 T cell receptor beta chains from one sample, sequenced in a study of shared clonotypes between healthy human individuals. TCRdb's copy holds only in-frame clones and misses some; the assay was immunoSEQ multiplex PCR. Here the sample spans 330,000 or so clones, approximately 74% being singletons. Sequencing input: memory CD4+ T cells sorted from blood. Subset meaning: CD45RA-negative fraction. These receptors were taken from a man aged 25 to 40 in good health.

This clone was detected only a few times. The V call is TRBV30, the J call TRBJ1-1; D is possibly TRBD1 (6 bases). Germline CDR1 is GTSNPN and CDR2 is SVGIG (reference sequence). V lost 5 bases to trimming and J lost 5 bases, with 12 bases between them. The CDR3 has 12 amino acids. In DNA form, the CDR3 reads TGTGCCTGGGTTAGGGGGAGAACTGAAGCTTTCTTT. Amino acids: CAWVRGRTEAFF.

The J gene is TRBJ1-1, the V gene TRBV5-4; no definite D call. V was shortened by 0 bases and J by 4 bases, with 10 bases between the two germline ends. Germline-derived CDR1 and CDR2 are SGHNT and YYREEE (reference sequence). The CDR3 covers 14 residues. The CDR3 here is CASSLDINFTEAFF. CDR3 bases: TGTGCCAGCAGCTTGGACATAAATTTCACTGAAGCTTTCTTT.

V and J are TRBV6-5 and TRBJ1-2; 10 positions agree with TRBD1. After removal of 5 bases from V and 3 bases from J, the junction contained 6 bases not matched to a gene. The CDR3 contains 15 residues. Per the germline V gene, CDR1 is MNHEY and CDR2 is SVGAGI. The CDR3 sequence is CASSPTGTGDYGYTF. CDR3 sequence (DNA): TGTGCCAGCAGTCCCACCGGGACAGGGGACTATGGCTACACCTTC.

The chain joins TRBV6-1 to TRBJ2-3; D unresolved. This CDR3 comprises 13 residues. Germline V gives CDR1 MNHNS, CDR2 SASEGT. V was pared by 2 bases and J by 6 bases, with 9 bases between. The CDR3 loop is CASSEKVPDTQYF. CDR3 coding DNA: TGTGCCAGCAGTGAAAAGGTGCCTGATACGCAGTATTTT.

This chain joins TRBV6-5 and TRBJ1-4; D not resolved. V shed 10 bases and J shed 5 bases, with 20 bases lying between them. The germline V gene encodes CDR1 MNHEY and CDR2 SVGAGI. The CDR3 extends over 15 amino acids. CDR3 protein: CATSDGSAGNEKLFF. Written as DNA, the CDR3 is TGTGCCACCAGCGACGGGAGCGCGGGGAATGAAAAACTGTTTTTT.

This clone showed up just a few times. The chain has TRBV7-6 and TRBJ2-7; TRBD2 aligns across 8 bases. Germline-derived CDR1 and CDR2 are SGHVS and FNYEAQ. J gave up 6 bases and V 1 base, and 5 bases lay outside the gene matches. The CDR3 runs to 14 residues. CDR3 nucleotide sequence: TGTGCCAGCAGCTTAGGGCTAGCGGGTGGCGAGCAGTACTTC. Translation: CASSLGLAGGEQYF.

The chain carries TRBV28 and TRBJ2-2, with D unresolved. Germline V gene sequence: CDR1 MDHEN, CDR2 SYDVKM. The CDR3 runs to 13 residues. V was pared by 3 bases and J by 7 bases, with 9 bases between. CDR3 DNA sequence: TGTGCCAGCAGTTTCGATCTTCTCGGGGAGCTGTTTTTT. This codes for CASSFDLLGELFF. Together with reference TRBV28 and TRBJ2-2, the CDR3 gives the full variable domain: DVKVTQSSRYLVKRTGEKVFLECVQDMDHENMFWYRQDPGLGLRLIYFSYDVKMKEKGDIPEGYSVSREKKERFSLILESASTNQTSMYLCASSFDLLGELFFGEGSRLTVL.

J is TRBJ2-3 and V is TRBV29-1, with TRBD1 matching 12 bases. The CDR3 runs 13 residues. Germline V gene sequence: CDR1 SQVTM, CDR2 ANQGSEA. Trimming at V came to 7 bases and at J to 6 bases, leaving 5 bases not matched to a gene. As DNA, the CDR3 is TGCAGCGGTGCCGGGACAGGGGGCGATACGCAGTATTTT. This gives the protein CSGAGTGGDTQYF.

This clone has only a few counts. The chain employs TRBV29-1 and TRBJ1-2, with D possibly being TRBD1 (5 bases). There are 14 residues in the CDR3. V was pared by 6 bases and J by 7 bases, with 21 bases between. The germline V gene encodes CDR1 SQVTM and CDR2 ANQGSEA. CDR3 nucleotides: TGCAGCGTGACTGCTCAGGGAGGGCAGGGTGGCTACACCTTC. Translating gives CSVTAQGGQGGYTF.

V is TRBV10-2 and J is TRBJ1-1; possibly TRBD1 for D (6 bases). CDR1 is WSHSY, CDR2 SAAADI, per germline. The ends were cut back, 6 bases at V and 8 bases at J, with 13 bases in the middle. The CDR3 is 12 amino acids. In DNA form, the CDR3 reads TGCGCCAGCAGCTTAGGCAGGGGAGAAGCTTTCTTT. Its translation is CASSLGRGEAFF.